This T cell receptor beta chain is drawn from a study of beta chain features in type 1 diabetes. The overall study: Cell yields, gender and age were comparable in patients and healthy donors. There were 107,917,701 sorted cells examined across all samples.

What was sequenced were expressed TCRB transcripts, since all of the isolated RNA had been reverse transcribed. This table comes from immunoSEQ multiplex PCR, and its TCRdb copy is limited to in-frame clones, with some not included. The sample lists more than 300,000 clones; over 9% were seen once. This clone appeared once. Antigen specificity is unknown. The germline V gene has CDR1 SGHTA and CDR2 FQGNSA. V was trimmed by 3 bases and J by 2 bases, leaving 16 bases between them. The CDR3 extends over 17 amino acids. The study, taken as a whole, reports: Shortening of TCRB CDR3s, moderate but significant, appeared in all four CD4+ subsets of Type 1 diabetes patients. Over-representation of high TCR-expressing cells was a possible consequence of cDNA sequencing.

Purity of each sorted population was above 98%. This rearrangement joins TRBV7-2 to TRBJ2-2; D perhaps matches TRBD2 (6 bases). The sequence was collected from a man between 25 and 39 years old with type 1 diabetes. Sample: central memory CD4+ T cells from blood. CDR3 nucleotides: TGTGCCAGCAGCTTTAAGTCCGGGACTCTCAACACCGGGGAGCTGTTTTTT. This translates into CASSFKSGTLNTGELFF.